Below are 12 T cell receptor beta chains sequenced from a single sample in a study of tumor-infiltrating lymphocytes in primary liver carcinoma. Germline DNA was also extracted, with blood RNA taken from unsorted whole blood. Total RNA amounting to 500 ng was the source from which TCR beta cDNA was made with a constant-region primer. Libraries covering TCR beta were generated through three nested multiplex PCR rounds (using a slightly modified ARM-PCR). TRBV1-TRBV30 forward and Cbeta reverse primers drove the first two roughly 10-cycle rounds. In TCRdb, the multiplex PCR reads were re-called with MiXCR into one record per CDR3 protein. This sample has approximately 330,000 distinct CDR3 sequences, with roughly 61% found just once. Sequenced material: peripheral blood. All receptors come from a man in his forties with primary liver carcinoma and hepatitis B virus infection.

On this clonotype: At one end, the junction sequence differs from germline, possibly due to a read error. The rearrangement joins TRBV11-1 to TRBJ1-2; D is unresolved. Germline-derived CDR1 and CDR2 are SGHAT and FQDESV (reference sequence). CDR3 length: 13 residues. The CDR3 loop is CASSSLGVYGYSF. The CDR3 DNA is TGTGCCAGCAGCTCACTCGGGGTCTATGGCTACAGCTTC. The variable domain in full, with the rest retrieved from reference TRBV11-1 and TRBJ1-2, is EAEVAQSPRYKITEKSQAVAFWCDPISGHATLYWYRQILGQGPELLVQFQDESVVDDSQLPKDRFSAERLKGVDSTLKIQPAELGDSAMYLCASSSLGVYGYSFGSGTRLTVV.

This rearrangement joins TRBV12-3 or TRBV12-4 to TRBJ2-7; no clear D gene. Trimming stripped 3 bases from V and 10 bases from J, with 16 bases between. The CDR3 runs 13 residues. CDR3 amino acids: CASSLGKYGDQYF. CDR3 sequence (DNA): TGTGCCAGCAGTTTGGGGAAATACGGCGACCAGTACTTC.

This sequence joins TRBV6-1 and TRBJ1-2, with TRBD1 matching 7 bases. With V trimmed by 2 bases and J by 7 bases, 10 bases remained unmatched. Per germline, CDR1 MNHNS and CDR2 SASEGT. This CDR3 is built from 15 residues. The chain's CDR3 is CASSEWSGTARGYTF. The CDR3 DNA reads TGTGCCAGCAGTGAATGGTCGGGGACAGCTCGTGGCTACACCTTC.

This clonotype was recorded a few times. The genes are TRBV28 and TRBJ1-1; D remains unclear. Germline V gives CDR1 MDHEN, CDR2 SYDVKM. The ends were cut back, 8 bases at V and 1 base at J, with 8 bases in the middle. This CDR3 has 12 amino acids. The CDR3 is CASYSSNTEAFF. The CDR3 region has the DNA TGTGCCAGCTACAGTTCGAACACTGAAGCTTTCTTT.

In this sample, this clonotype turned up many times. The chain has TRBV6-2 or TRBV6-3 and TRBJ2-5, with unresolved D. The CDR3 is 16 residues long. The germline V gene has CDR1 MNHEY and CDR2 SVGEGT. V was cut by 0 bases and J by 0 bases, with 11 bases left in between. DNA of the CDR3: TGTGCCAGCAGTTACTCCAAAGCGAAAAACCAAGAGACCCAGTACTTC. It yields the protein CASSYSKAKNQETQYF.

This clonotype was seen just once. This likely comes from a read error, as the CDR3 has no conserved phenylalanine or tryptophan at its end. The chain employs TRBV14 and TRBJ2-1, with 8 nucleotides matching TRBD2. Germline V gene sequence: CDR1 SGHDN, CDR2 FVKESK. The CDR3 totals 15 residues. The V and J ends lost 1 base and 4 bases, in that order; junction bases with no gene match: 3. The CDR3 sequence: CASSQAGGPYNEQFS. The CDR3 coding sequence is TGTGCCAGCAGCCAAGCGGGAGGGCCTTACAATGAGCAGTTCTCC.

The V gene is TRBV11-2, the J gene TRBJ2-7; unclear D gene. V lost 2 bases and J lost 3, with 5 bases in between. This CDR3 spans 12 amino acids. Germline-derived CDR1 and CDR2 are SGHAT and FQNNGV. The CDR3 reads CASSLINYEQYF. CDR3 nucleotides: TGTGCCAGCAGCTTAATTAACTACGAGCAGTACTTC.

This clonotype was seen many times. CDR3 nucleotides: TGTGCCAGCAGCGGGACAGAAAACATTCAGTACTTC. This codes for CASSGTENIQYF. V and J are TRBV4-2 and TRBJ2-4; 7 bases are shared with TRBD1. Per germline, CDR1 LGHNA and CDR2 YNFKEQ. This CDR3 has 12 amino acids. With V trimmed by 5 bases and J by 5 bases, 0 bases remained unmatched.

This clonotype was found a few times. The V call is TRBV30, the J call TRBJ2-1; D unclear. The CDR3 extends over 12 amino acids. Germline V gene lookup returns CDR1 GTSNPN and CDR2 SVGIG (reference sequence). V was cut by 4 bases and J by 6 bases, with 10 bases left in between. DNA of the CDR3: TGTGCCTGGACGGGCCTAAGCAATGAGCAGTTCTTC. Translating gives CAWTGLSNEQFF.

This clonotype was detected a few times. The chain joins TRBV12-5 to TRBJ2-3; 7 bases agree with TRBD2. In germline, CDR1 is LGHNT, CDR2 FRNRAP. The CDR3 consists of 17 residues. The trim removed 7 bases at V and 4 bases at J, leaving 17 bases unmatched. The CDR3 loop is CASVPWGLTKNADTQYF. The CDR3 DNA sequence: TGTGCTAGTGTACCGTGGGGACTAACCAAGAACGCAGATACGCAGTATTTT.

The sample holds many counts of this clonotype. The chain employs TRBV10-3 and TRBJ2-1; 7 positions match TRBD1. The CDR3 loop spans 15 amino acids. V shed 3 bases and J 7 bases; nucleotides not matched to a gene: 9. CDR1 and CDR2 from the germline V gene are ENHRY and SYGVKD. CDR3 loop: CAISEPGQFPNEQFF. The DNA of the CDR3 is TGTGCCATCAGTGAACCGGGACAGTTCCCAAATGAGCAGTTCTTC.

Details on this clonotype: Possible read error: a much larger clone is one base away. The chain joins TRBV5-6 to TRBJ1-1; no reliable D call. The germline V gene has CDR1 SGHDT and CDR2 YYEEEE. The CDR3 has 13 residues. The CDR3 loop is CACSLEANTEAFF. In DNA, the CDR3 is TGTGCCTGCAGCTTGGAGGCGAACACTGAAGCTTTCTTT.